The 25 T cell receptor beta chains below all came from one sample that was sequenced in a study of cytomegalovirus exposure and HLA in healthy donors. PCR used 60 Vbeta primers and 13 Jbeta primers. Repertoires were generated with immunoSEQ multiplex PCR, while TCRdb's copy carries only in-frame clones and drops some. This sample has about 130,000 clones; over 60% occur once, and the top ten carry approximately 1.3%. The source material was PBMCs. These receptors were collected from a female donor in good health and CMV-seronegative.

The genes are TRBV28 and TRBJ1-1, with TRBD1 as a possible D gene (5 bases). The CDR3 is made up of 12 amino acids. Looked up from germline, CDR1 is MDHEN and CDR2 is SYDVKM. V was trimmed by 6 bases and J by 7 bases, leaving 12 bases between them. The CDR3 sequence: CASRLTGYEAFF. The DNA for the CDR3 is TGTGCCAGCAGGCTAACAGGTTATGAAGCTTTCTTT.

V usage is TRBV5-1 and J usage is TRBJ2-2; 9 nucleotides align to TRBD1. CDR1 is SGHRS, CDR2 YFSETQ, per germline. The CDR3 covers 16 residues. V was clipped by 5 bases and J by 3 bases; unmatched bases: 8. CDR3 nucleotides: TGCGCCAGCAGTCCTGGGACAGGGCCTTACACCGGGGAGCTGTTTTTT. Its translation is CASSPGTGPYTGELFF.

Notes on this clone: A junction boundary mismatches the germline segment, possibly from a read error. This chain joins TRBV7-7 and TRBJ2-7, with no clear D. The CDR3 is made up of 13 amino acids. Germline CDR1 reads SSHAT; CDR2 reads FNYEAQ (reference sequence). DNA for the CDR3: TGTGCTAGCAGCCCCGACAACTCCTACGAGCAGTACTTC. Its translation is CASSPDNSYEQYF.

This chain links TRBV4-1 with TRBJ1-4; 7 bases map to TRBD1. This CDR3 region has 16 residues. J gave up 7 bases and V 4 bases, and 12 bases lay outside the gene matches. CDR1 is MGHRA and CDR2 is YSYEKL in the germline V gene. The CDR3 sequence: CASSPAPGGGFEKLFF. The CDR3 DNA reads TGCGCCAGCAGCCCAGCCCCCGGAGGGGGCTTTGAAAAACTGTTTTTT.

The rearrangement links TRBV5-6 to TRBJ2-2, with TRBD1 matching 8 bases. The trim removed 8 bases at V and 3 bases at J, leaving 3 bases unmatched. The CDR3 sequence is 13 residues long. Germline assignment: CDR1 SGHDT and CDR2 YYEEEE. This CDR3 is CASGDRYTGELFF. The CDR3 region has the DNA TGTGCCAGTGGGGACAGGTACACCGGGGAGCTGTTTTTT.

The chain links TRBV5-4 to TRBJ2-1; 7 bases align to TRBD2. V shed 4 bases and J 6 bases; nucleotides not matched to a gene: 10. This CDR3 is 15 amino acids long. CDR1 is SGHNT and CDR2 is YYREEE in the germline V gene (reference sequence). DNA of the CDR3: TGTGCCAGCAGCCCTAAGGGAGGGAGAGGCAATGAGCAGTTCTTC. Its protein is CASSPKGGRGNEQFF.

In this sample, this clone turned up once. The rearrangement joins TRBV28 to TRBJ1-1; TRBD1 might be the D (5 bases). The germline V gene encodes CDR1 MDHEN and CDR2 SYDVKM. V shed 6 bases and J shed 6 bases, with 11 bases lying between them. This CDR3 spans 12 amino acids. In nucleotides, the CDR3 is TGTGCCAGCAGCTTGTGGGGGGCTGAAGCTTTCTTT. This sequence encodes CASSLWGAEAFF. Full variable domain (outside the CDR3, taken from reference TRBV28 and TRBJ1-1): DVKVTQSSRYLVKRTGEKVFLECVQDMDHENMFWYRQDPGLGLRLIYFSYDVKMKEKGDIPEGYSVSREKKERFSLILESASTNQTSMYLCASSLWGAEAFFGQGTRLTVV.

CDR3 loop: CASRGLALYNEQFF. CDR3 sequence (DNA): TGTGCCAGCAGGGGACTAGCGCTATACAATGAGCAGTTCTTC. The rearrangement joins TRBV2 to TRBJ2-1; 10 nucleotides agree with TRBD2. The germline gives CDR1 SNHLY, CDR2 FYNNEI. The CDR3 contains 14 residues. V gave up 6 bases and J gave up 4 bases; unmatched junction bases: 3.

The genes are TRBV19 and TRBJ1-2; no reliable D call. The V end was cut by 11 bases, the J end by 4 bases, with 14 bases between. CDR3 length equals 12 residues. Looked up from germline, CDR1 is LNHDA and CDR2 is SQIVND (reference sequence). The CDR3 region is CAGYGAGYGYTF. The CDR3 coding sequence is TGTGCCGGCTACGGAGCGGGCTATGGCTACACCTTC.

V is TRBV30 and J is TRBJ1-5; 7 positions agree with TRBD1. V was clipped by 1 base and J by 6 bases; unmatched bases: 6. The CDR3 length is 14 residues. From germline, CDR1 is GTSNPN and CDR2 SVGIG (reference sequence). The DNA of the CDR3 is TGTGCCTGGAGTGGAGACAGGGACGGTCAGCCCCAGCATTTT. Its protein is CAWSGDRDGQPQHF.

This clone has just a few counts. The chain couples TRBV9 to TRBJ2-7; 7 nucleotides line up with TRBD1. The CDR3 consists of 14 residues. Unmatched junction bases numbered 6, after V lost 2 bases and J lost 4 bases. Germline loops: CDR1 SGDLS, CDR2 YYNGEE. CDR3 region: CASSVTDRSYEQYF. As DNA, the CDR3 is TGTGCCAGCAGCGTCACGGACAGGTCTTACGAGCAGTACTTC.

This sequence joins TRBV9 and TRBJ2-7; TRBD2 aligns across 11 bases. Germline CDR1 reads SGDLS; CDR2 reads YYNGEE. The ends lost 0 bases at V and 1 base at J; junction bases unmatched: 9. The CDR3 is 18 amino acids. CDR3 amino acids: CASSVEEPSGGRSYEQYF. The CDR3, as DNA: TGTGCCAGCAGCGTAGAGGAGCCTAGCGGGGGGCGATCCTACGAGCAGTACTTC.

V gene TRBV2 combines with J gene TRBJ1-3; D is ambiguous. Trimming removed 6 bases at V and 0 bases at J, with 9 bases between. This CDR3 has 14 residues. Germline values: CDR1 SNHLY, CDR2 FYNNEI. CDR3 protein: CASSIESSGNTIYF. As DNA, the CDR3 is TGTGCCAGCAGCATAGAGAGCTCTGGAAACACCATATATTTT. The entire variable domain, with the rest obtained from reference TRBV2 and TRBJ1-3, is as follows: EPEVTQTPSHQVTQMGQEVILRCVPISNHLYFYWYRQILGQKVEFLVSFYNNEISEKSEIFDDQFSVERPDGSNFTLKIRSTKLEDSAMYFCASSIESSGNTIYFGEGSWLTVV.

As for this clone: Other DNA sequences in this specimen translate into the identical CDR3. The CDR3 region has the DNA TGTGCCAGCAGCCCCCGGACCGGGGAGCTGTTTTTT. Translation gives CASSPRTGELFF. The V and J genes are TRBV7-3 and TRBJ2-2, with no clear D. Trimming took 5 bases from V and 5 from J, leaving 6 bases between them. This CDR3 contains 12 residues. The germline V gene has CDR1 SGHTA and CDR2 FQGTGA.

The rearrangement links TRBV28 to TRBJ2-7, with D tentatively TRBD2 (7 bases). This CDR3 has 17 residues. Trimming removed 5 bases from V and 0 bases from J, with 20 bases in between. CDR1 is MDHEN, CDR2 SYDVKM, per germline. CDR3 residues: CASSPDRGGDFSYEQYF. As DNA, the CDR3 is TGTGCCAGCAGTCCAGACAGAGGGGGGGACTTCTCCTACGAGCAGTACTTC.

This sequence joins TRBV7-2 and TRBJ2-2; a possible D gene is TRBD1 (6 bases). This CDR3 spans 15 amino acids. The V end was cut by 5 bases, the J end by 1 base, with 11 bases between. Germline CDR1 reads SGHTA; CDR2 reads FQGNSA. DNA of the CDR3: TGTGCCAGCAGCACCTCGACAGGGAACACCGGGGAGCTGTTTTTT. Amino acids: CASSTSTGNTGELFF.

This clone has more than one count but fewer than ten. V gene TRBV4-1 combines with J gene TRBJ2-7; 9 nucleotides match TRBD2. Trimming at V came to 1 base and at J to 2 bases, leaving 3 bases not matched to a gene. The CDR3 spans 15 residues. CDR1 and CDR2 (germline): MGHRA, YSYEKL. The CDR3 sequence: CASSQGLAETYEQYF. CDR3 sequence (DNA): TGCGCCAGCAGCCAAGGACTAGCGGAGACCTACGAGCAGTACTTC.

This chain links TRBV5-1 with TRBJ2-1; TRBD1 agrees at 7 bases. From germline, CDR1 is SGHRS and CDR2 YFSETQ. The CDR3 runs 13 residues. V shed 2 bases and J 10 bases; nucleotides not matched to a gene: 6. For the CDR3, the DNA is TGCGCCAGCAGCTTCATACAGGGGCCCGAGCAGTTCTTC. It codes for CASSFIQGPEQFF.

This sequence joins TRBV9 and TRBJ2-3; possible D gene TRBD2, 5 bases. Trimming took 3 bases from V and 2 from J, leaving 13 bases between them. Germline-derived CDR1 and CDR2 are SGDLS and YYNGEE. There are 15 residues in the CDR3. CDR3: CASSARSDFTDTQYF. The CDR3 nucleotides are TGTGCCAGCAGCGCCCGTTCGGACTTCACAGATACGCAGTATTTT.

The CDR3 nucleotides are TGTGCCAGCAGTGAAGCGCCCCGGGTTCAGCCCCAGCATTTT. Its protein product is CASSEAPRVQPQHF. This sequence joins TRBV6-1 and TRBJ1-5, with D hard to call. CDR1 MNHNS and CDR2 SASEGT come from the germline V gene. The germline V and J ends were trimmed by 0 bases and 6 bases, with 9 bases remaining between them. The CDR3 length is 14 residues.

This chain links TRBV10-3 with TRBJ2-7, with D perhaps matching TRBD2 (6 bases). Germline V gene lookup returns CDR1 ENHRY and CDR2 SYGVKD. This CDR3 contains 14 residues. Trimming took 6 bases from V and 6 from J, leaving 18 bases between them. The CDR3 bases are TGTGCCATCAGCCCCTCCCCGGAAGCGGGCGAGCAGTACTTC. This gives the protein CAISPSPEAGEQYF.

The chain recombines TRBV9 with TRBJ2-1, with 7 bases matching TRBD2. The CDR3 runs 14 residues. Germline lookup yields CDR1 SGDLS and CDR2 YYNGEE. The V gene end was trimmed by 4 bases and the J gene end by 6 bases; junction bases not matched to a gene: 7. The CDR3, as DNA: TGTGCCAGCAGCCCCATCGGACTAGGCAATGAGCAGTTCTTC. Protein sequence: CASSPIGLGNEQFF.

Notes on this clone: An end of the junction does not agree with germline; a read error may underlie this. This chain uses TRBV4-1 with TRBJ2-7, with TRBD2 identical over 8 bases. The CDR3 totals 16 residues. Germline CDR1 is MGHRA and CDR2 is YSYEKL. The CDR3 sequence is CVSSHPQRELDYEQYF. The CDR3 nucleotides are TGCGTCAGCAGCCACCCCCAGCGGGAGTTGGACTACGAGCAGTACTTC.

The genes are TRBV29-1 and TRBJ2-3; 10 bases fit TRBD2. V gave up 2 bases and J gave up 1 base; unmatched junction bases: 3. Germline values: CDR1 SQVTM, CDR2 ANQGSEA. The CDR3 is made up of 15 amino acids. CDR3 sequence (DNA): TGCAGCGTTGAATTTCTAGCGGGAGGCACAGATACGCAGTATTTT. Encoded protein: CSVEFLAGGTDTQYF.

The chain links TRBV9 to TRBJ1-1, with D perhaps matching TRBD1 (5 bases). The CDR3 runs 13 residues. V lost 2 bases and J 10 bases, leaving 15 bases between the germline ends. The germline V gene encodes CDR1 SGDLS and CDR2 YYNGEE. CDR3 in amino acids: CASSVGWGGRAFF. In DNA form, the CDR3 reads TGTGCCAGCAGCGTGGGTTGGGGCGGACGAGCTTTCTTT.